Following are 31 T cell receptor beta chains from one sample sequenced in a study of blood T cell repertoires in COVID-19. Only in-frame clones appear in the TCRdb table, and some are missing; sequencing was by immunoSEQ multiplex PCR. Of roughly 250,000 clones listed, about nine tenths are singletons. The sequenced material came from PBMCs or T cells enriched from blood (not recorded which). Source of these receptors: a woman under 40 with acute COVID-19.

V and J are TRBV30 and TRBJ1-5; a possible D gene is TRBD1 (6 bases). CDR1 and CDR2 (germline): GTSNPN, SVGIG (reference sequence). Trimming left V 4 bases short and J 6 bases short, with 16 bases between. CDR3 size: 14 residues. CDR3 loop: CAWTFKGVGQPQHF. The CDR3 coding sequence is TGTGCCTGGACCTTTAAGGGGGTAGGTCAGCCCCAGCATTTT.

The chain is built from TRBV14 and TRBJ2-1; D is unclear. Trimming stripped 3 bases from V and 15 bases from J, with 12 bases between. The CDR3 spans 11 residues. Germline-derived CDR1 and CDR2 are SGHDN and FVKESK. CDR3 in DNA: TGTGCCAGCAGCCAGGGCTTCTCGCCGTTCTTC. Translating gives CASSQGFSPFF.

CDR3 amino acids: CASSQEGRGRDGYTF. The DNA for the CDR3 is TGCGCCAGCAGCCAAGAGGGCAGGGGGCGGGATGGCTACACCTTC. V and J are TRBV4-3 and TRBJ1-2, with 8 bases fitting TRBD1. Germline assignment: CDR1 LGHNA and CDR2 YSLEER. The ends lost 0 bases at V and 6 bases at J; junction bases unmatched: 6. This CDR3 is built from 15 residues.

The CDR3 DNA reads TGTGCCAGCAGCGTAGGTACGGGGGGGAGCTCCTACGAGCAGTACTTC. Its protein product is CASSVGTGGSSYEQYF. The chain has TRBV9 and TRBJ2-7; 8 bases are a match to TRBD2. Germline V lookup: CDR1 SGDLS, CDR2 YYNGEE. V lost 0 bases and J lost 0; bases outside the gene matches: 5. The CDR3 has 16 residues.

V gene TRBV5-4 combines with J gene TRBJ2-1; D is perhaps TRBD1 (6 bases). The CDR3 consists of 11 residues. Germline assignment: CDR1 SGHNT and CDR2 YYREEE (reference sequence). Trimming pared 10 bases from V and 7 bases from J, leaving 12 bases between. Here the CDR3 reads CAVHRANEQFF. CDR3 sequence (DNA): TGTGCCGTCCACAGGGCTAATGAGCAGTTCTTC.

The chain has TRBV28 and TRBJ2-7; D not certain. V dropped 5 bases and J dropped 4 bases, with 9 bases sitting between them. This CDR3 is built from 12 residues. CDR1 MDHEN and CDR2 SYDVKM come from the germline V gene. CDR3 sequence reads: CASSPQWYEQYF. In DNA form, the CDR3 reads TGTGCCAGCAGTCCACAGTGGTACGAGCAGTACTTC. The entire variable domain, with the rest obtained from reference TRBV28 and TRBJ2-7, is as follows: DVKVTQSSRYLVKRTGEKVFLECVQDMDHENMFWYRQDPGLGLRLIYFSYDVKMKEKGDIPEGYSVSREKKERFSLILESASTNQTSMYLCASSPQWYEQYFGPGTRLTVT.

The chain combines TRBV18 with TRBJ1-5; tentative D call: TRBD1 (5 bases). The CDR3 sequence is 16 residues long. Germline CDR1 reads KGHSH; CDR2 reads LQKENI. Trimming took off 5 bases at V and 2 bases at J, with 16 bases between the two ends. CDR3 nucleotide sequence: TGTGCCAGCTCATCAGGGCCAACCGGAGGCAATCAGCCCCAGCATTTT. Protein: CASSSGPTGGNQPQHF.

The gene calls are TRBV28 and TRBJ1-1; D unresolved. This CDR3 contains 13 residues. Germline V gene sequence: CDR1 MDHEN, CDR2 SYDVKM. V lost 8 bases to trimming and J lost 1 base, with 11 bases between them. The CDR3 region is CASEAVSNTEAFF. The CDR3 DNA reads TGTGCCAGCGAAGCGGTTTCGAACACTGAAGCTTTCTTT.

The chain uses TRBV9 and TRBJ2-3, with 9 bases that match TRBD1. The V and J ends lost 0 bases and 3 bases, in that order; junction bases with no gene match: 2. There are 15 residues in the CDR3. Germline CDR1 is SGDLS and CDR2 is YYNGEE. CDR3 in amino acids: CASSVAGQGTDTQYF. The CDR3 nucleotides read TGTGCCAGCAGCGTAGCGGGACAGGGAACAGATACGCAGTATTTT.

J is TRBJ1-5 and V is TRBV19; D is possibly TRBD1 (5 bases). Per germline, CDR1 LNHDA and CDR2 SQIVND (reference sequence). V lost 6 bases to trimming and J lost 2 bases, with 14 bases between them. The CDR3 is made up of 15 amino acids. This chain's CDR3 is CASRTRGEGNQPQHF. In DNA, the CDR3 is TGTGCCAGTAGGACAAGGGGTGAGGGCAATCAGCCCCAGCATTTT. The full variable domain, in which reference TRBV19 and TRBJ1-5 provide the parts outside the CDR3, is DGGITQSPKYLFRKEGQNVTLSCEQNLNHDAMYWYRQDPGQGLRLIYYSQIVNDFQKGDIAEGYSVSREKKESFPLTVTSAQKNPTAFYLCASRTRGEGNQPQHFGDGTRLSIL.

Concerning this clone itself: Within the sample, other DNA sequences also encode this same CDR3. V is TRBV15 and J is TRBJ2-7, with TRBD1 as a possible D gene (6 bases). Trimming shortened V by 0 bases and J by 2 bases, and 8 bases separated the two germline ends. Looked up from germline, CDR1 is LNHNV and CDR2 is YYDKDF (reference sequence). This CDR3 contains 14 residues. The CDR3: CATSRDRGTYEQYF. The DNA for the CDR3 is TGTGCCACCAGCAGAGACAGGGGCACCTACGAGCAGTACTTC.

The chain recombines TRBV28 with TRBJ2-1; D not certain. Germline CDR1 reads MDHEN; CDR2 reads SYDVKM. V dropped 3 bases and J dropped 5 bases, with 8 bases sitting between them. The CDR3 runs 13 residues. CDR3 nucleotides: TGTGCCAGCAGTTTCAGACTGAACAATGAGCAGTTCTTC. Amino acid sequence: CASSFRLNNEQFF. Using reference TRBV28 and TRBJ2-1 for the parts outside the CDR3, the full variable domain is DVKVTQSSRYLVKRTGEKVFLECVQDMDHENMFWYRQDPGLGLRLIYFSYDVKMKEKGDIPEGYSVSREKKERFSLILESASTNQTSMYLCASSFRLNNEQFFGPGTRLTVL.

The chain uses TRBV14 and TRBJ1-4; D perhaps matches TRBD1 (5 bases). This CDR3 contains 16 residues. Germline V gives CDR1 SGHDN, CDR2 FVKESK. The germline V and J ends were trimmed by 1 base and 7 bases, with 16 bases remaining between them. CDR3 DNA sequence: TGTGCCAGCAGCCAAGGGAAGAAGGGGCTCGGTGAAAAACTGTTTTTT. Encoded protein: CASSQGKKGLGEKLFF. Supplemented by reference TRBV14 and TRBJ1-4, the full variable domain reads EAGVTQFPSHSVIEKGQTVTLRCDPISGHDNLYWYRRVMGKEIKFLLHFVKESKQDESGMPNNRFLAERTGGTYSTLKVQPAELEDSGVYFCASSQGKKGLGEKLFFGSGTQLSVL.

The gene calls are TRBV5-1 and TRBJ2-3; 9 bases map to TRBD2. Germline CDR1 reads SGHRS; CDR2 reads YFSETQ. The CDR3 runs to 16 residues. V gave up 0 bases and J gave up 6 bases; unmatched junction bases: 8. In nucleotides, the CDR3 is TGCGCCAGCAGCTTGGGAGGGGTAGCGGGAGCCGATACGCAGTATTTT. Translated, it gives CASSLGGVAGADTQYF.

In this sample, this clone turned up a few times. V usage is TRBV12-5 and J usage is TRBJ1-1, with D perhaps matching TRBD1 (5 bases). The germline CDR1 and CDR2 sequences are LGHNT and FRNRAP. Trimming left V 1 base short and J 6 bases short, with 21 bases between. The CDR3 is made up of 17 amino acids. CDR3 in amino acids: CASGLDPLGGVESEAFF. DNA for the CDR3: TGTGCTAGTGGTTTGGACCCGTTGGGGGGAGTAGAGTCTGAAGCTTTCTTT.

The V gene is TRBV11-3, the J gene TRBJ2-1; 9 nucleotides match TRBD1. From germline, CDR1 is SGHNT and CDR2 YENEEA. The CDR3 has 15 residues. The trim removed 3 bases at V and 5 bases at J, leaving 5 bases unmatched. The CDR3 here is CASSLGTGLHNEQFF. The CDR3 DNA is TGTGCCAGCAGCTTGGGGACAGGGTTACACAATGAGCAGTTCTTC.

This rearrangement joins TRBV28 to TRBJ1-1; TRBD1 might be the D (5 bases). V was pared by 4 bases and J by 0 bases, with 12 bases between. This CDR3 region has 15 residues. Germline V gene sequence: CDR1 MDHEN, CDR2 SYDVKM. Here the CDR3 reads CASSSDSFMNTEAFF. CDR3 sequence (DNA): TGTGCCAGCAGTTCTGACAGTTTCATGAACACTGAAGCTTTCTTT.

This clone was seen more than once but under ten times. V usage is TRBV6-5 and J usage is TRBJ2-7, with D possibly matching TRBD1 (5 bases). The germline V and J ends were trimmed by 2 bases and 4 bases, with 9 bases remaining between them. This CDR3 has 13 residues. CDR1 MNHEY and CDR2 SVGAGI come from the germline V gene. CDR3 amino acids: CASSYLQGYEQYF. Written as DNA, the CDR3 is TGTGCCAGCAGTTACCTCCAGGGTTACGAGCAGTACTTC.

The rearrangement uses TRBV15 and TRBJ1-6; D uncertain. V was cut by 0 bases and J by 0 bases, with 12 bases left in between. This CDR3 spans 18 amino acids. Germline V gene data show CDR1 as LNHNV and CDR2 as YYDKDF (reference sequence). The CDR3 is CATSRDVRKFSYNSPLHF. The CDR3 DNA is TGTGCCACCAGCAGAGATGTCAGAAAATTCTCCTATAATTCACCCCTCCACTTT.

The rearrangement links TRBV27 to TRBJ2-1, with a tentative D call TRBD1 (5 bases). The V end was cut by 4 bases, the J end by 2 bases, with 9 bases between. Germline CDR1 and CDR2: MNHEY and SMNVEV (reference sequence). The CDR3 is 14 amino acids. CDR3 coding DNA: TGTGCCAGCAGTTCGCCAGGGACCTACAATGAGCAGTTCTTC. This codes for CASSSPGTYNEQFF.

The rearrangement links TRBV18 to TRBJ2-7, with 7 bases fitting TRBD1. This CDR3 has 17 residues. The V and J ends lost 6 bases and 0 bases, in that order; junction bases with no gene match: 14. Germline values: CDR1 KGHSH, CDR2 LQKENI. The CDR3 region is CASSQGQLPDPSYEQYF. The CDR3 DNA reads TGTGCCAGCTCCCAGGGACAGCTCCCCGACCCCTCCTACGAGCAGTACTTC.

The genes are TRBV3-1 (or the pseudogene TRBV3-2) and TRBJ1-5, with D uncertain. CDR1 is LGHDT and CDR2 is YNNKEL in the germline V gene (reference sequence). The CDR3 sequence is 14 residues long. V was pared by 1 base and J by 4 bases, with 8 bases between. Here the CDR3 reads CASSQARTNQPQHF. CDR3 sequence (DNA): TGTGCCAGCAGCCAAGCACGAACTAATCAGCCCCAGCATTTT.

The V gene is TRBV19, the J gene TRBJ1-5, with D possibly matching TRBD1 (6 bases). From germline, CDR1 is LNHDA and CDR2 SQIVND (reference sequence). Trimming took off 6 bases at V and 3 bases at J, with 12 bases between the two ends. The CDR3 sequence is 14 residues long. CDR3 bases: TGTGCCAGTAGGCAAACAGGGCACAATCAGCCCCAGCATTTT. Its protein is CASRQTGHNQPQHF.

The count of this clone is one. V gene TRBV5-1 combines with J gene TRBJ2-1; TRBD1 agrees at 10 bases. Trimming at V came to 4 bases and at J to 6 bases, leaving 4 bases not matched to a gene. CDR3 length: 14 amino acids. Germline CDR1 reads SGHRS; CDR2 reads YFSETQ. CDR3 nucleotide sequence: TGCGCCAGCAGCCGGGGACAGGGGAGCAATGAGCAGTTCTTC. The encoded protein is CASSRGQGSNEQFF.

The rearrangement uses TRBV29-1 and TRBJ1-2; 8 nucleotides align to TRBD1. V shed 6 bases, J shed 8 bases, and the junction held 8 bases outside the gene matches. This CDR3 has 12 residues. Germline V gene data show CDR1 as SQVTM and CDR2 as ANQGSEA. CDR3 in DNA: TGCAGCGTCGCAGGGGGCGCGGGGGGCTACACCTTC. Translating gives CSVAGGAGGYTF.

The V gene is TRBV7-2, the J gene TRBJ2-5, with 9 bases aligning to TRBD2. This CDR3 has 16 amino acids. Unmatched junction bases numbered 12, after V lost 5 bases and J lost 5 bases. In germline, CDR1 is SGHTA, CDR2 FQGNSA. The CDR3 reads CASSPRGLAGMETQYF. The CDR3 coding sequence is TGTGCCAGCAGCCCGAGGGGGCTAGCGGGGATGGAGACCCAGTACTTC.

CDR3 nucleotides: TGTGCCAGCAGCGCCCCACACCTGGAGAATTCACCCCTCCACTTT. The encoded protein is CASSAPHLENSPLHF. The chain couples TRBV6-2 or TRBV6-3 to TRBJ1-6, with D unclear. V was shortened by 6 bases and J by 7 bases, with 16 bases between the two germline ends. The CDR3 sequence is 15 residues long. From germline, CDR1 is MNHEY and CDR2 SVGEGT.

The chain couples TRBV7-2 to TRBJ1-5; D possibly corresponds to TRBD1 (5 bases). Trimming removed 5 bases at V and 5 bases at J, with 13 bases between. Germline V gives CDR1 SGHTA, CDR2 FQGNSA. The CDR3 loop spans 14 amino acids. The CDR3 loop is CASSIRVGDQPQHF. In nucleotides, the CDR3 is TGTGCCAGCAGCATCAGGGTAGGGGATCAGCCCCAGCATTTT.

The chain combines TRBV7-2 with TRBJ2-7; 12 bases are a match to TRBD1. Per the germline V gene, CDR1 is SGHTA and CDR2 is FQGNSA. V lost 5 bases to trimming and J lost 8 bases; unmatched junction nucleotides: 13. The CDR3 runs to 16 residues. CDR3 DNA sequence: TGTGCCAGCAGCGCGAGTACGGGACAGGGGGCGTTAAAGCAGTACTTC. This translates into CASSASTGQGALKQYF.

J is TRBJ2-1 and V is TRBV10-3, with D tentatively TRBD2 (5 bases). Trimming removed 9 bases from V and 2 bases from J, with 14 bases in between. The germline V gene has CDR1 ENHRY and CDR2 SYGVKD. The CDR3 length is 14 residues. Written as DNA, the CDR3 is TGTGCCATTAGTCCTAGCCAGGCCTACAATGAGCAGTTCTTC. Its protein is CAISPSQAYNEQFF.

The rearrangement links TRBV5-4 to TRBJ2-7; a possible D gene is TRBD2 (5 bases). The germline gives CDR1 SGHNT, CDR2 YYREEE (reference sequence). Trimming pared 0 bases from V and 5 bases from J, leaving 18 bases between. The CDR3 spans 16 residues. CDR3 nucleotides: TGTGCCAGCAGCTTGGCCGGAGTTAGCGCCCCGGACGAGCAGTACTTC. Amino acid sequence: CASSLAGVSAPDEQYF.